This T cell receptor beta chain was identified during a study of cytomegalovirus exposure and HLA in healthy donors. Turning to this clone: Its target is not known.

The donors gave bone marrow, and they were healthy. Study observations and caveats: Analyzed later, most CMV-associated TCR beta chains appeared HLA-restricted. In a later analysis, DRB1 alleles had the most associated TCRs; HLA-C alleles the fewest. Most TCR beta V segments were productive about 87% or about 30% of the time in an earlier analysis.

This PCR relied on a set of 60 Vbeta primers and 13 Jbeta primers. Assay used: immunoSEQ multiplex PCR; TCRdb lists only in-frame clones, some missing. The sample carries hundreds of thousands of clones, roughly 80% recorded once. Losses at the gene ends were 6 bases for V and 0 bases for J; bases not matched to a gene: 8. The CDR3 runs to 15 residues. Per the germline V gene, CDR1 is MDHEN and CDR2 is SYDVKM. The chain uses TRBV28 and TRBJ2-7; 7 nucleotides align to TRBD1. Specimen: PBMCs. This sequence originates from a girl aged 2 to 10 in good health and CMV-seronegative. The DNA for the CDR3 is TGTGCCAGCAGAGGGACAGCGCTCTCCTCCTACGAGCAGTACTTC. It is translated as CASRGTALSSYEQYF. The whole variable domain, remainder taken from reference TRBV28 and TRBJ2-7, is DVKVTQSSRYLVKRTGEKVFLECVQDMDHENMFWYRQDPGLGLRLIYFSYDVKMKEKGDIPEGYSVSREKKERFSLILESASTNQTSMYLCASRGTALSSYEQYFGPGTRLTVT.